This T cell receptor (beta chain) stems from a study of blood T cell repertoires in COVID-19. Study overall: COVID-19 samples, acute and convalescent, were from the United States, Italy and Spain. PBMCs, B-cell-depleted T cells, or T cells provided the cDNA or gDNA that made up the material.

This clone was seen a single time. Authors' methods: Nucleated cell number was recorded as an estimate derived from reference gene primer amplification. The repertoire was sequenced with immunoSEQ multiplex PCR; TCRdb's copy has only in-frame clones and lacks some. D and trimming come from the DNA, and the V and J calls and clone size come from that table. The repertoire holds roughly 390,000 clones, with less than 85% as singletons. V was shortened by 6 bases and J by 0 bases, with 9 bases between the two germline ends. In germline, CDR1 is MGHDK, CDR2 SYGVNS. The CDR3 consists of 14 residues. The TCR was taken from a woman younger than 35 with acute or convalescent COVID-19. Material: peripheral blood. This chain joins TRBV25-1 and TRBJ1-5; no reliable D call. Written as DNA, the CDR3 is TGTGCCAGCAGCCCACTCCGTAGCAATCAGCCCCAGCATTTT. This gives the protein CASSPLRSNQPQHF.